This passage covers 21 T cell receptor beta chains from one sample sequenced in a study of control samples from healthy donors and cancer patients. This table comes from immunoSEQ multiplex PCR, and its TCRdb copy is limited to in-frame clones, with some not included. The table shows some 250,000 clones, with approximately 80% occurring only once. Specimen: PBMCs. All receptors come from a woman between 55 and 75 years old with lung cancer.

This sequence joins TRBV7-9 and TRBJ1-1; 10 bases are shared with TRBD1. Germline CDR1 is SEHNR and CDR2 is FQNEAQ (reference sequence). V lost 5 bases, J lost 6 bases, and 6 bases stayed unmatched. This CDR3 comprises 14 residues. The CDR3 protein is CASSPSDRGAEAFF. Written as DNA, the CDR3 is TGTGCCAGCAGCCCTTCGGACAGGGGGGCTGAAGCTTTCTTT.

The V call is TRBV11-2, the J call TRBJ2-2, with no clear D. Germline V CDR1 and CDR2: SGHAT, FQNNGV. V lost 0 bases and J lost 9, with 14 bases in between. The CDR3 is 15 residues long. Here the CDR3 DNA reads TGTGCCAGCAGCTTAGATCTTGCAGGTTCGAGGGAGCTGTTTTTT. This codes for CASSLDLAGSRELFF. Full variable domain (missing parts from reference TRBV11-2 and TRBJ2-2): EAGVAQSPRYKIIEKRQSVAFWCNPISGHATLYWYQQILGQGPKLLIQFQNNGVVDDSQLPKDRFSAERLKGVDSTLKIQPAKLEDSAVYLCASSLDLAGSRELFFGEGSRLTVL.

This clone came up once. V and J are TRBV2 and TRBJ2-3, with 12 bases aligning to TRBD2. Germline V gene sequence: CDR1 SNHLY, CDR2 FYNNEI. The junction had 9 bases not matched to a gene; V was cut back by 5 bases and J by 0 bases. The CDR3 length is 18 residues. The CDR3 loop reads CASSQQLAGGLSTDTQYF. The CDR3 bases are TGTGCCAGCAGTCAACAACTAGCGGGGGGCCTAAGCACAGATACGCAGTATTTT. The full variable domain, its missing parts supplied by reference TRBV2 and TRBJ2-3, is EPEVTQTPSHQVTQMGQEVILRCVPISNHLYFYWYRQILGQKVEFLVSFYNNEISEKSEIFDDQFSVERPDGSNFTLKIRSTKLEDSAMYFCASSQQLAGGLSTDTQYFGPGTRLTVL.

The V and J genes are TRBV27 and TRBJ1-2; TRBD1 matches 9 bases. V gave up 9 bases and J gave up 3 bases; unmatched junction bases: 2. This CDR3 is built from 12 residues. Germline-derived CDR1 and CDR2 are MNHEY and SMNVEV (reference sequence). CDR3 protein: CASRQGDYGYTF. The CDR3 nucleotides are TGTGCCAGTCGACAGGGGGACTATGGCTACACCTTC.

This sequence joins TRBV5-1 and TRBJ2-2; D remains unclear. V was clipped by 0 bases and J by 1 base, with 7 bases between them. Germline values: CDR1 SGHRS, CDR2 YFSETQ. The CDR3 contains 15 residues. CDR3 coding DNA: TGCGCCAGCAGCTTGGAGTCGGTGAACACCGGGGAGCTGTTTTTT. Its protein product is CASSLESVNTGELFF.

In nucleotides, the CDR3 is TGTGCCAGCAGTTTATATCCGGACCGAACCTACGAGCAGTACTTC. Its protein is CASSLYPDRTYEQYF. The chain employs TRBV27 and TRBJ2-7; D uncertain. CDR1 MNHEY and CDR2 SMNVEV come from the germline V gene (reference sequence). V shed 1 base and J shed 2 bases, with 12 bases lying between them. The CDR3 is made up of 15 amino acids.

The chain recombines TRBV5-6 with TRBJ2-1, with D maybe TRBD2 (7 bases). This CDR3 contains 16 residues. Per germline, CDR1 SGHDT and CDR2 YYEEEE. Trimming shortened V by 0 bases and J by 0 bases, and 10 bases separated the two germline ends. The CDR3 nucleotides read TGTGCCAGCAGCTTGGTCGGGGGGCGCTCCTACAATGAGCAGTTCTTC. Residues: CASSLVGGRSYNEQFF.

The rearrangement joins TRBV6-6 to TRBJ2-7; tentatively, D is TRBD2 (5 bases). V was clipped by 8 bases and J by 1 base, with 12 bases between them. The CDR3 totals 13 residues. Germline V lookup: CDR1 MNHNY, CDR2 SVGAGI (reference sequence). The CDR3: CASGSVLSYEQYF. CDR3 nucleotides: TGTGCCAGCGGGAGCGTGTTATCCTACGAGCAGTACTTC.

This chain connects TRBV3-1 (or the pseudogene TRBV3-2) to TRBJ1-1; D unresolved. V lost 3 bases and J lost 8, with 10 bases in between. This CDR3 region has 12 residues. CDR1 LGHDT and CDR2 YNNKEL come from the germline V gene (reference sequence). The CDR3 loop is CASSHIEGEAFF. CDR3 nucleotides: TGTGCCAGCAGCCACATCGAGGGAGAAGCTTTCTTT.

CDR3 bases: TGTGCCTGGAGTACGGGAAATCAGCCCCAGCATTTT. Its protein product is CAWSTGNQPQHF. This sequence joins TRBV30 and TRBJ1-5, with D unclear. Trimming stripped 2 bases from V and 4 bases from J, with 6 bases between. CDR1 is GTSNPN, CDR2 SVGIG, per germline (reference sequence). The CDR3 runs 12 residues.

The chain combines TRBV7-2 with TRBJ1-2, with D maybe TRBD1 (5 bases). Deletions cut 2 bases from V and 3 bases from J, with 13 bases between. Germline V gene lookup returns CDR1 SGHTA and CDR2 FQGNSA. The CDR3 sequence is 15 residues long. The chain's CDR3 is CASSLPGAMDYGYTF. Here the CDR3 DNA reads TGTGCCAGCAGCTTACCCGGGGCCATGGACTATGGCTACACCTTC.

Comments on this clone: This same CDR3 is encoded by further DNA sequences in the sample. This chain links TRBV4-1 with TRBJ2-3; D uncertain. Germline lookup yields CDR1 MGHRA and CDR2 YSYEKL. Trimming stripped 2 bases from V and 1 base from J, with 4 bases between. The CDR3 has 13 residues. The CDR3 nucleotides are TGCGCCAGCAGCCAACAGGGCACAGATACGCAGTATTTT. This translates into CASSQQGTDTQYF.

Worth noting for this clone: The same CDR3 also results from other DNA sequences found in this sample. The chain joins TRBV5-1 to TRBJ1-1; TRBD1 might be the D (5 bases). This CDR3 region has 14 residues. Per the germline V gene, CDR1 is SGHRS and CDR2 is YFSETQ. V gave up 0 bases and J gave up 3 bases, with 9 bases separating them. The CDR3 loop is CASSLGGGDTEAFF. The CDR3 nucleotides are TGCGCCAGCAGCTTGGGTGGGGGTGACACTGAAGCTTTCTTT.

The rearrangement joins TRBV5-6 to TRBJ2-7, with D unresolved. The CDR3 loop spans 15 amino acids. V lost 0 bases, J lost 0 bases, and 10 bases lay in between. CDR1 and CDR2 from the germline V gene are SGHDT and YYEEEE. The chain's CDR3 is CASSLGRINSYEQYF. The CDR3 bases are TGTGCCAGCAGCTTGGGGCGGATAAACTCCTACGAGCAGTACTTC.

In regard to this clone: This sample includes further DNA sequences coding for the same CDR3. The V and J genes are TRBV2 and TRBJ1-2; no reliable D call. Trimming took off 11 bases at V and 3 bases at J, with 13 bases between the two ends. The CDR3 has 12 residues. Germline V lookup: CDR1 SNHLY, CDR2 FYNNEI. The CDR3 loop reads CAAGFWDYGYTF. As DNA, the CDR3 is TGTGCCGCCGGGTTTTGGGACTATGGCTACACCTTC.

The rearrangement links TRBV6-5 to TRBJ1-1; D is ambiguous. The V end lost 7 bases, the J end lost 3 bases, and 12 bases lay between the germline ends. The CDR3 loop spans 13 amino acids. The germline V gene encodes CDR1 MNHEY and CDR2 SVGAGI. CDR3 DNA sequence: TGTGCCAGCATCAGGCCCCCCTACACTGAAGCTTTCTTT. Translation gives CASIRPPYTEAFF.

The V call is TRBV25-1, the J call TRBJ1-1, with D possibly matching TRBD1 (5 bases). Germline-derived CDR1 and CDR2 are MGHDK and SYGVNS. Trimming removed 0 bases at V and 5 bases at J, with 19 bases between. This CDR3 region has 17 residues. The CDR3 protein is CASSEYGGRGDGTEAFF. The CDR3 DNA is TGTGCCAGCAGTGAATATGGTGGGAGGGGAGACGGAACTGAAGCTTTCTTT.

J is TRBJ1-2 and V is TRBV23-1, with a weak D call TRBD1 (6 bases). TRBV23-1 counts as an open reading frame of uncertain function. Between the trimmed V and J ends, which lost 3 bases and 2 bases, there was a span of 22 bases. The CDR3 runs 18 residues. CDR3 sequence reads: CASSHLRRGKVANYGYTF. Here the CDR3 DNA reads TGCGCCAGCAGTCACCTTCGTAGGGGGAAGGTTGCGAACTATGGCTACACCTTC.

The chain has TRBV12-3 or TRBV12-4 and TRBJ2-3, with 7 bases fitting TRBD2. This CDR3 has 11 amino acids. Trimming removed 1 base from V and 12 bases from J; junction bases left unmatched: 1. This CDR3 reads CASSLGGGQYF. The CDR3 bases are TGTGCCAGCAGTTTAGGGGGGGGACAGTATTTT.

In DNA, the CDR3 is TGTGCCAGCAGCGTAGTGGGGGATGGAACAGATACGCAGTATTTT. This sequence encodes CASSVVGDGTDTQYF. This sequence joins TRBV9 and TRBJ2-3; D tentatively reads TRBD1 or TRBD2 (5 bases each). The V gene lost 0 bases and the J gene lost 3 bases, with 11 bases spanning the gap. Germline V lookup: CDR1 SGDLS, CDR2 YYNGEE. The CDR3 is 15 amino acids.

This clone has a single count. Other DNA sequences in the sample encode the same CDR3. The J gene is TRBJ1-1, the V gene TRBV28; weak D call: TRBD1 (5 bases). The germline V and J ends were trimmed by 2 bases and 1 base, with 11 bases remaining between them. CDR1 and CDR2 (germline): MDHEN, SYDVKM. CDR3 length: 15 amino acids. The CDR3 spells CASSLAGGPNTEAFF. The CDR3 nucleotides read TGTGCCAGCAGTTTAGCGGGGGGACCGAACACTGAAGCTTTCTTT.